This T cell receptor (beta chain) was profiled in a study of HIV-infected patients and healthy controls (TCRdb year 2014). About the investigation overall: After three months of therapy, CD4 counts in about 85% of the 16 patients increased to a modest but significant degree while remaining below normal ranges. CD8 counts did not change consistently during early therapy, while the CD4:CD8 ratio increased slightly. Viral load fell below detection in most of the 16 patients by the second bleed and in all patients following a further year of therapy. Patients lacked overall T-cell lymphocytopenia, and total CDR3 counts per chain did not differ significantly from controls. The study asked whether deep sequencing of the TCR repertoire from small blood samples of HIV patients could detect immune perturbation and reconstitution. General conclusions and limits of the study: Processing was restricted to sixteen HIV-infected individuals, which the authors judged to be a major constraint on the generalizability of the findings. During therapy, a significant decrease in frequency was seen for HIV-associated CDR3s, whereas no significant change was found for CMV-associated CDR3s, although most of them became more frequent. Slight age and sex profile differences between the study cohorts did not explain the observed diversity differences. Unequal numbers of distinct sequences between patients and controls complicated comparisons, and size-matching overweighted rare events from HIV-infected data. Significantly different mean usage between HIV-infected patients and controls was observed for eight alpha and eight beta V genes. In HIV-infected patients, the apparent post-therapy recovery of the Gini index was not replicated in size-matched repertoire data. MAIT cell alpha-chain CDR3s were found at high frequency in healthy controls but were severely depleted in HIV+ repertoires. Both the Jaccard index and the count of highly shared sequences showed that healthy controls shared more CDR3s between individuals than HIV+ patients did. Compared with untreated HIV+ repertoires, healthy control repertoires had roughly threefold more distinct CDR3s and a higher Shannon diversity. HIV-infected repertoires had significantly higher mean Gini indices than controls, possibly reflecting oligoclonality. The pairing of alpha and beta chains was not determined in the samples. In the study, no determination of donor HLA types was made. The dynamics of distinct T-cell subpopulations could not be separated, and sequencing depth was restricted, because whole blood was used.

Since whole blood was used without any cell fractionation, the repertoire reflected all peripheral T cells in unsorted form. For RNA extraction, 2.5 to 3 ml of peripheral blood was drawn into Tempus tubes. HIV-infected adults who had not yet received antiretroviral therapy and were about to begin treatment were enrolled, with the first sixteen eligible patients processed. Patients with febrile or AIDS-related illness, tumors, hepatitis B or C coinfection, immunomodulatory therapy, recent vaccination or treatment interruptions were excluded from enrollment. Residual genomic DNA was removed with the TURBO-DNase kit and globin mRNA was depleted with GLOBINclear. The study collected pretreatment blood from HIV-infected patients just before antiretroviral therapy was started. Roughly 510 ng RNA was reverse transcribed with SuperScript III using primers against the alpha and beta constant regions. Alpha and beta chain libraries were generated separately via chain-specific third strand synthesis with multiplexing indices. To avoid primer bias, the protocol used one single primer pair to amplify every rearrangement within a chain, and the protocol also attached molecular barcodes to each cDNA molecule. Purified cDNA was ligated with T4 RNA Ligase 1 onto a 5' RACE adapter bearing a random hexamer and the SP2 sequencing primer site. Second strand synthesis was primed from the SP2 site with Phusion polymerase, using slow temperature ramps to favor optimal annealing. Two random hexamer sequences, both added before amplification and joined together, made up the 12-nucleotide barcode of each molecule. An amplification PCR of 20 to 25 cycles with P5s and P7 primers came after a short first PCR that had added P5 and P7 adapter elements plus a second index. A total of approximately 26 PCR cycles were applied to the libraries, which were quantified on a Qubit, sized on a Bioanalyzer, and diluted to about 4 nM. Normalized libraries were sequenced on an Illumina MiSeq with 2 x 250 paired-end kits. Reverse transcription reactions underwent purification over MinElute columns, with elution into about 9.9 ul Tris-Cl. Adapter ligations ran for around 25 hours at 16 degrees C and were afterwards cleaned with AMPure XP beads at a 1:1 ratio. As for the original processing: A modified Decombinator that output V, J, insert and barcode information was used to process the demultiplexed FASTQ files. Any sequence that shared a barcode yet differed from the dominant sequence was discarded as an error, and the number of original cDNA molecules was estimated by counting barcodes clustered at Levenshtein distance 3. Downstream analyses used R packages ineq, vegan, igraph and RCytoscape, with IMGT nomenclature and CDR3 definitions. To avoid skew from clonal expansion, each TCR was counted once, and V gene usage was computed over distinct sequences. Similarity networks connected unique CDR3 amino acid sequences within a donor whenever two sequences differed by a single Levenshtein edit. The authors compiled published HIV-specific CDR3s (almost 95 alpha, fewer than 800 beta) and CMV-specific CDR3s (more than 12 alpha, roughly 250 beta) and searched for them in the repertoires. Random subsampling to size-matched repertoires demonstrated that the decreased diversity in patients did not result from their lower sequence numbers. TCRdb reran the public reads through fastp at Q25 and MiXCR, keeping productive beta chains. For every CDR3 protein sequence, its rows merge into one entry that carries the most common genes and DNA. The V and J calls and clone size come from TCRdb's table, not from the authors' own analysis. The sample has 6,600 or so distinct CDR3 sequences on record, about a tenth of them singletons. About a quarter of the sample goes to the ten largest clones.

The germline V gene (reference sequence) provides CDR1 SEHNR and CDR2 FQNEAQ. The CDR3 starts with the cysteine, ends with the phenylalanine, and has 15 residues. The read is trimmed to its CDR3 DNA, 45 bases read in frame from base 1. V is reduced by 4 bases and J by 8 bases, leaving a spacing of 20 bases between them. A few counts support this clonotype. Its antigen is unknown. Base quality data are lacking; no much larger clone is found one base away. Specimen: blood, collected before antiretroviral therapy. This sequence uses TRBV7-9 and TRBJ2-5; too little of a D gene remains to name it. This receptor was taken from an adult with HIV infection. This receptor has the CDR3 CASSSDQAAPNTQYF. The base sequence is TGTGCCAGCAGCTCCGATCAGGCGGCCCCTAACACCCAGTACTTC.